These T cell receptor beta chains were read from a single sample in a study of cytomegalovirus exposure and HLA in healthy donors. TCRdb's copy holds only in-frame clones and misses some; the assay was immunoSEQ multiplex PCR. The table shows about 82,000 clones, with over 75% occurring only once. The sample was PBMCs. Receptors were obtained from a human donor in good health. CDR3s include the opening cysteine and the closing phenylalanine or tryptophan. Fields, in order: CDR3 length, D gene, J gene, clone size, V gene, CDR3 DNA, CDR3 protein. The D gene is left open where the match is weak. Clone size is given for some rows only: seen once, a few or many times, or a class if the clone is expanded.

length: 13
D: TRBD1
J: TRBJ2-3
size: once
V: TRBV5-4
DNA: TGTGCCAGCAGCCCGGGACAGGGGGATACGCAGTATTTT
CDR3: CASSPGQGDTQYF

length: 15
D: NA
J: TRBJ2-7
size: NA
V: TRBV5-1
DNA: TGCGCCAGCAGCCCCCTCATCAGGGGGGTAGAAGAGCAGTACTTC
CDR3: CASSPLIRGVEEQYF

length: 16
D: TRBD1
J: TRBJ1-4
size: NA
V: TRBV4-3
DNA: TGCGCCAGCAGCTTGGGACAGGGGAATTACAATGAAAAACTGTTTTTT
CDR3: CASSLGQGNYNEKLFF

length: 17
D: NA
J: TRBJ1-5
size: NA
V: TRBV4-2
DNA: TGTGCCAGCAGCCAAGATCCCGGGGTCAATAGCAATCAGCCCCAGCATTTT
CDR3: CASSQDPGVNSNQPQHF

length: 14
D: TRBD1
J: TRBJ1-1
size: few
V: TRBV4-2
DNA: TGTGCCAGCAGCCAACAGGGGGCTTTCACTGAAGCTTTCTTT
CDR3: CASSQQGAFTEAFF

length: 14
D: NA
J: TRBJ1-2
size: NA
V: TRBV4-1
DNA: TGCGCCAGCAGCCAAGAGGCTGTGAACTATGGCTACCCCTTC
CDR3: CASSQEAVNYGYPF

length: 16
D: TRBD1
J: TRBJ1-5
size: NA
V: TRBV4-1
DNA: TGCGCCAGCAGCCCCAGCCTCGGACAGGGCACTCAGCCCCAGCATTTT
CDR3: CASSPSLGQGTQPQHF

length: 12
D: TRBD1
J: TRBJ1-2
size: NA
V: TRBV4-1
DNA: TGCGCCAGCAGCCAAGGTACCGGGACAGGGGCCTTC
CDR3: CASSQGTGTGAF

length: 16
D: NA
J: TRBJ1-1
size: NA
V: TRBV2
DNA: TGTGCCAGCAGTGAATTAGTAAAACAGAAAAACACTGAAGCTTTCTTT
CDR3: CASSELVKQKNTEAFF

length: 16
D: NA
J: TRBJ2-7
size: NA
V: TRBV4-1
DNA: TGCGCCAGCAGCCAAGTCACGACAGGTTCCTCCTACGAGCAGTACTTC
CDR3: CASSQVTTGSSYEQYF

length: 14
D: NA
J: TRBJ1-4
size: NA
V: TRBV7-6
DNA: TGTGCCAGCAGCTCTGTGGGGCAATATGAAAAACTGTTTTTT
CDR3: CASSSVGQYEKLFF

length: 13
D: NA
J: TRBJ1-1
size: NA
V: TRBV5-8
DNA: TGTGCCAGCAGGCGCGGGACGTACGGTGAAGCTTTCTTT
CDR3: CASRRGTYGEAFF

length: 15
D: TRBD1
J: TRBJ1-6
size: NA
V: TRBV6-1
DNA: TGTGCCAGCAGGACAGGGGGCTCCTATAATTCACCCCTCCACTTT
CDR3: CASRTGGSYNSPLHF

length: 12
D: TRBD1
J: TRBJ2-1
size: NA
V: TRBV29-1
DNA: TGCAGCGCCATGACAGGGGCGGATGAGCAGTTCTTC
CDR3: CSAMTGADEQFF

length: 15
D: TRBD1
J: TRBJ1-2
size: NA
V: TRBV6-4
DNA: TGTGCCAGCAGTGTCGGGACAGGGCAGGGCTATGGCTACACCTTC
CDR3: CASSVGTGQGYGYTF

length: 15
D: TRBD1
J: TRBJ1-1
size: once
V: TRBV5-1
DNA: TGCGCCAGCAGCTACCGACAGGGTAGAGGCACTGAAGCTTTCTTT
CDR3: CASSYRQGRGTEAFF

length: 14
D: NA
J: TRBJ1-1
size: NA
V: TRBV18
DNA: TGTGCCAGCTCACCCCCCGGGGTGGAAACTGAAGCTTTCTTT
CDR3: CASSPPGVETEAFF

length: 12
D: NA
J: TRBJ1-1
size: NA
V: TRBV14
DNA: TGTGCCAGCAGTCACACTAGGGCTGAAGCTTTCTTT
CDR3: CASSHTRAEAFF

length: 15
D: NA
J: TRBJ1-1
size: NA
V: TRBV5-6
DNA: TGTGCCAGCAGCTGGGGGGACCCAAGGGACACTGAAGCTTTCTTT
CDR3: CASSWGDPRDTEAFF

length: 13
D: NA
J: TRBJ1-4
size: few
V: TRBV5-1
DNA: TGCGCCAGCAGCTTGGTCAGCGCTGAAAAACTGTTTTTT
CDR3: CASSLVSAEKLFF